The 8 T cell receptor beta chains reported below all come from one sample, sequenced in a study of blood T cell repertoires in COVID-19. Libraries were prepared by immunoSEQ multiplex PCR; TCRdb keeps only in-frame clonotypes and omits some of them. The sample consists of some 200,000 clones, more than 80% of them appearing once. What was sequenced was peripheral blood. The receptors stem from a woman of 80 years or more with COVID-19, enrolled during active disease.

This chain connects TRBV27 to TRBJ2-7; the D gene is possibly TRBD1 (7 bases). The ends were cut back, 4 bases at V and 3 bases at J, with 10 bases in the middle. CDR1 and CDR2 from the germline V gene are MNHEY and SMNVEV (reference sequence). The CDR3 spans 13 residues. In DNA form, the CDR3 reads TGTGCCAGCAGTTACCAGGGGGGCTACGAGCAGTACTTC. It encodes CASSYQGGYEQYF.

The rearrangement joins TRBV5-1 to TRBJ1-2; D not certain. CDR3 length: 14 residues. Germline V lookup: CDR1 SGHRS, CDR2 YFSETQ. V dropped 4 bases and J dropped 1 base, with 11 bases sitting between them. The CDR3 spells CASSLQASNYGYTF. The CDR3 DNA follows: TGCGCCAGCAGCCTTCAAGCTAGTAACTATGGCTACACCTTC. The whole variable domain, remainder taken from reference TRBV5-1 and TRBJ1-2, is KAGVTQTPRYLIKTRGQQVTLSCSPISGHRSVSWYQQTPGQGLQFLFEYFSETQRNKGNFPGRFSGRQFSNSRSEMNVSTLELGDSALYLCASSLQASNYGYTFGSGTRLTVV.

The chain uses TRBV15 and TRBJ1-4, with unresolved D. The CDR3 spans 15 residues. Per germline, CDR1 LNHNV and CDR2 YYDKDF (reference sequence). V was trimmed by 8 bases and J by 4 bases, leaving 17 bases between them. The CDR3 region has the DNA TGTGCCACCCTCAAGTCGACGGGTTATAATGAAAAACTGTTTTTT. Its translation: CATLKSTGYNEKLFF.

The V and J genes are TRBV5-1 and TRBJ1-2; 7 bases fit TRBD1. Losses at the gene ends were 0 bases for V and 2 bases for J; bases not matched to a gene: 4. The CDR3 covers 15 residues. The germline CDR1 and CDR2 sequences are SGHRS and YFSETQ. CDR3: CASSLGQGWNYGYTF. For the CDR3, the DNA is TGCGCCAGCAGCTTGGGACAGGGCTGGAACTATGGCTACACCTTC.

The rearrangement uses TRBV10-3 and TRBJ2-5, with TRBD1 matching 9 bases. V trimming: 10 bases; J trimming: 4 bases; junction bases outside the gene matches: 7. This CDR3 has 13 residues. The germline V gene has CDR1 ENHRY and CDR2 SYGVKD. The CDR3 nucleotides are TGTGCCACCACTACACAGGGGGCAGAGACCCAGTACTTC. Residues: CATTTQGAETQYF.

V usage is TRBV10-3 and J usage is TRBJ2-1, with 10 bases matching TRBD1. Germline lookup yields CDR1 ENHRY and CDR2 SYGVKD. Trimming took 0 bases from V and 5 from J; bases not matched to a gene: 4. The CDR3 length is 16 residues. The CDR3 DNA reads TGTGCCATCAGTGAGTCGGGGACAGGGGACAACAATGAGCAGTTCTTC. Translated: CAISESGTGDNNEQFF.

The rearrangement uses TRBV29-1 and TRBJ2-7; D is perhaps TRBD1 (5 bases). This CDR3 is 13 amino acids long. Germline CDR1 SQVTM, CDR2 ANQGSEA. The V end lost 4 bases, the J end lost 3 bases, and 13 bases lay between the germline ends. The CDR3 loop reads CSVVGAGNYEQYF. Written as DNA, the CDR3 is TGCAGCGTTGTTGGGGCTGGAAACTACGAGCAGTACTTC.

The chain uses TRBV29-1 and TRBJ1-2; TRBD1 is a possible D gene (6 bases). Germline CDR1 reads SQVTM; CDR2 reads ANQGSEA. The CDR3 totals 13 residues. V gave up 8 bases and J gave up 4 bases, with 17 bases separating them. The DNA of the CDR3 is TGCAGCACCAGCCGGGACATCGTCTATGGCTACACCTTC. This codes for CSTSRDIVYGYTF.